The clone carrying this T cell receptor beta chain was picked up one time. Germline lookup yields CDR1 SQVTM and CDR2 ANQGSEA. This CDR3 region has 16 residues. Trimming removed 2 bases at V and 12 bases at J, with 26 bases between. This entry comes from a study of blood T cell repertoires in COVID-19. Across the whole study: Spain, Italy and the United States supplied samples that represented acute and convalescent COVID-19. Nucleic acid was either cDNA or gDNA, and it came from T cells, B-cell-depleted T cells, or PBMCs.

Enrollment of patients from Seattle took place during active infection, with longitudinal follow-up. Authors' analysis steps: Using reference gene primer amplification, nucleated cell counts were estimated. Profiling relied on immunoSEQ multiplex PCR, and the TCRdb table lists in-frame clones only, not all of them. The DNA gave D and trimming, while V, J and clone size come from that table. The table shows over 150,000 clones, with around 87% occurring only once. This chain connects TRBV29-1 to TRBJ2-1; maybe TRBD1 (6 bases). Sequenced sample: peripheral blood. The receptor's source is a man aged 60 to 75 with COVID-19, enrolled during active disease. The CDR3 sequence: CSVERGWGPSRTGQFF. In DNA form, the CDR3 reads TGCAGCGTTGAACGAGGTTGGGGGCCTTCTCGCACGGGGCAGTTCTTC.